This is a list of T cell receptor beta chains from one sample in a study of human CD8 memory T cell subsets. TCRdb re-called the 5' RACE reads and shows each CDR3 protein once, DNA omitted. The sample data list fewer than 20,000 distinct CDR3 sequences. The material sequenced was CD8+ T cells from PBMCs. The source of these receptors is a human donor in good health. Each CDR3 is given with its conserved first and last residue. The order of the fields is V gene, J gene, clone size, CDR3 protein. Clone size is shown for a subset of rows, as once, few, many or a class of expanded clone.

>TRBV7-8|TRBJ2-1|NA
CASSLGNYNEQFF
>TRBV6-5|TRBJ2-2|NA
CASRPGSNTGELFF
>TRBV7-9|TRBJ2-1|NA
CASSFSAGGDNEQFF
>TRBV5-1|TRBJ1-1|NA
CASSLEARANTEAFF
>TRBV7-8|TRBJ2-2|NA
CASSLLDRTNTGELFF
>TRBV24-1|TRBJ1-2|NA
CATSDGGSYGYTF
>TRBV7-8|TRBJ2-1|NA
CASSLYRGRGYNEQFF
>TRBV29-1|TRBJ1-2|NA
CSVMTGGALGYTF
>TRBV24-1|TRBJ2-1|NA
CATSDLATSGRAYNEQFF
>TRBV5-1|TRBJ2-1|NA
CASSLGPRTSGRIYNEQFF
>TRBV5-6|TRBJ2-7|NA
CASSLGPEQYF
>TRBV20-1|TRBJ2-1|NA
CSARDRLGGYNEQFF
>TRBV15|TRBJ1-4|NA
CATSRRDTANEKLFF
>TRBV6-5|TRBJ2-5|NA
CASSESGGETQYF
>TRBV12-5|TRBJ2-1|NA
CASGLSTYNEQFF
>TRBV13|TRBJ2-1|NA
CASSFGSNLNEQFF
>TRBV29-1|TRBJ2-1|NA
CSVGFGRGIGEQFF
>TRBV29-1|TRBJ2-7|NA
CSVGASGTISEQYF
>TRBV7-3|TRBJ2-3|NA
CASSKLAGLDTQYF
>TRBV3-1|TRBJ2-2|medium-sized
CASSQGGQYIDTGELFF
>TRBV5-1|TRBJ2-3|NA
CASSSGQPTPLTDTQYF
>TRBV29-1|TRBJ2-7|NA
CSVGAGGYEQYF